The sequence of this T cell receptor (beta chain) was determined in a study of T cells expressing NK-cell markers. Study information: It was from sorted CD3+CD56+NKG2C+, CD3+CD56+NKG2C- and CD3+CD56-NKG2C+ T cells that TCR beta repertoires came. Among eight sequenced donors, seven carried HCMV seropositivity while one was seronegative. Study-wide findings and caveats: In about six donors, dominant NKG2C+ clonotypes were roughly 1.0-7.5% of CD8+ T cells. These same clonotypes (in several donors) also led the CD3+CD56-NKG2C+ fraction.

TCRdb re-called the 5' RACE reads and gives one entry per CDR3 protein, without DNA. The sample includes about 540,000 distinct CDR3 sequences. Regarding this clonotype: The antigen remains unidentified.

The CDR3 covers 13 residues. Germline V gene sequence: CDR1 DFQATT, CDR2 SNEGSKA (reference sequence). This rearrangement joins TRBV20-1 to TRBJ2-5; TCRdb calls TRBD1, which cannot be checked without DNA. The clonotype was recovered from a man younger than 35 in good health. Material: blood T cells: a sorted CD56 or NKG2C T cell subset, CD4+ or CD8+ T cells, or bulk PBMC T cells (not recorded which). CDR3 residues: CSAQWAIKETQYF.